This paragraph covers one T cell receptor (beta chain) sequence. Its antigen is currently not known. No much larger clone is present one base from it, and per-base qualities are unavailable. The study tested focal radiation therapy combined with CTLA-4 blockade (ipilimumab) in patients with chemo-refractory metastatic non-small-cell lung cancer. The entry originates in a study of radiotherapy plus CTLA-4 blockade in lung cancer (dated 2018 in TCRdb). Context from the whole study: Objective responses occurred in roughly 19% of enrolled patients, and 25% to 40% achieved disease control.

Beyond this particular receptor, the publication reports: The strongest predictors of response were reported to be early dynamic shifts in blood T cell clones along with a rise in serum interferon-beta following radiation. After treatment with radiotherapy and ipilimumab, TCR clones that came from tumors expanded in the peripheral blood.

The CDR3 contains 15 residues, cysteine and phenylalanine counted. Only the CDR3 part of the read is kept: 45 bases, read in frame from the first base. In the germline V gene, CDR1 corresponds to SGDLS and CDR2 to YYNGEE. V and J are truncated by 0 bases and 1 base respectively, leaving an intervening sequence of 11 bases. Library prep was done by the immunoSEQ multiplex PCR assay. The table comes from immuneACCESS by way of TCRdb, which keeps in-frame sequences with V and J called. Part of the clones is missing from these tables; in studies checked, under half for an unresolved V gene and the rest for unknown reasons. The sample yields some 110,000 clones; more than 75% were counted once. The top ten clones comprise 3% to 4% of the sample.

Rearrangement joined TRBV9 to TRBJ2-7; the D gene is perhaps TRBD1, from 6 matching bases. The source was peripheral blood, collected from a patient treated with radiotherapy plus ipilimumab. The source is a human donor with non-small cell lung cancer that progressed on radiotherapy plus ipilimumab. Some clones in this sample may be carry-over from other donors' samples. The CDR3 corresponds to CASSVAGTFSYEQYF. The DNA is TGTGCCAGCAGCGTAGCAGGGACATTTTCCTACGAGCAGTACTTC.